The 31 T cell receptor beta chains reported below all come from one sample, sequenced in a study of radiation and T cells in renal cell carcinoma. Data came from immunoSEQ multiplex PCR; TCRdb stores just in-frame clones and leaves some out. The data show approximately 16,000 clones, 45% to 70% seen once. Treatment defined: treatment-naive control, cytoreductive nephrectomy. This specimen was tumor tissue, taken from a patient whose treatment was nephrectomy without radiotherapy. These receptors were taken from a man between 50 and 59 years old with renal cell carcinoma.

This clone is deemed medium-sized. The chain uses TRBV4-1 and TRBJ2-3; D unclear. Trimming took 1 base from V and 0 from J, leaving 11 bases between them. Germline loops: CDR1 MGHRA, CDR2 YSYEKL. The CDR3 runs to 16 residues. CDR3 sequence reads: CASSQGPGPSTDTQYF. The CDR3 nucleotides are TGCGCCAGCAGCCAAGGCCCCGGGCCGAGCACAGATACGCAGTATTTT.

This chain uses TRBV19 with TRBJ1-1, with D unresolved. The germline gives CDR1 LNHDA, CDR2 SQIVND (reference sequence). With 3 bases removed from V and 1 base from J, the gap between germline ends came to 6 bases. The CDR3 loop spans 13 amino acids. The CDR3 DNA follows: TGTGCCAGTAGTATCAAAAGGAACACTGAAGCTTTCTTT. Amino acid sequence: CASSIKRNTEAFF.

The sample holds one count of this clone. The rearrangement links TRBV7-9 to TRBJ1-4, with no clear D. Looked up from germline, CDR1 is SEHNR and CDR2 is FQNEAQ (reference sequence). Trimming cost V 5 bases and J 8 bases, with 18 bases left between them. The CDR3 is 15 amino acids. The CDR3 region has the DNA TGTGCCAGCAGCGCACGTGGGGAGTATGGCGAAAAACTGTTTTTT. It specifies CASSARGEYGEKLFF.

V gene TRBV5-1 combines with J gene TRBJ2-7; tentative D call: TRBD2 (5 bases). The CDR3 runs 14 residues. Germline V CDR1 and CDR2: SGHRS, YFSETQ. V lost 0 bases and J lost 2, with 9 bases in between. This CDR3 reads CASSLVGGPYEQYF. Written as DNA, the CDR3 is TGCGCCAGCAGCTTGGTAGGAGGACCCTACGAGCAGTACTTC.

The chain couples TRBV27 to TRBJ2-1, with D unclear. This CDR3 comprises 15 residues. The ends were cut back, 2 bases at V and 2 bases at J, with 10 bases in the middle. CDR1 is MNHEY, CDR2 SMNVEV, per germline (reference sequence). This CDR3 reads CASSLKPLTYNEQFF. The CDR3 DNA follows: TGTGCCAGCAGTTTAAAACCACTAACCTACAATGAGCAGTTCTTC.

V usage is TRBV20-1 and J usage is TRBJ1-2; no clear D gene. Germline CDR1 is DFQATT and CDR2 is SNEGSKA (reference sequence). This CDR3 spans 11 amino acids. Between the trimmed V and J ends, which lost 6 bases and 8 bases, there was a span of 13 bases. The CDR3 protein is CSAPLGGGYTF. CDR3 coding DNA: TGCAGTGCACCCCTAGGAGGAGGCTACACCTTC.

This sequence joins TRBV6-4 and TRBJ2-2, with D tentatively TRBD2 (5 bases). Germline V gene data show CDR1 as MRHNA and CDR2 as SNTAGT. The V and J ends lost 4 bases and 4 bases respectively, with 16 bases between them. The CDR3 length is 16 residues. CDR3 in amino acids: CASSGRTRSRTGELFF. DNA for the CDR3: TGTGCCAGCAGTGGACGTACTAGAAGTCGCACCGGGGAGCTGTTTTTT.

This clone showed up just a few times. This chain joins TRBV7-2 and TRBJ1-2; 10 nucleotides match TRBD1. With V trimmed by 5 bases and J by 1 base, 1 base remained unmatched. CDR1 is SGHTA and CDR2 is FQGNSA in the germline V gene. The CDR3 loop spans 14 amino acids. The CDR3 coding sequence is TGTGCCAGCAGCAGGGACAGGGGTAACTATGGCTACACCTTC. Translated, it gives CASSRDRGNYGYTF. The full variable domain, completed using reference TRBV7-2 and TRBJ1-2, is GAGVSQSPSNKVTEKGKDVELRCDPISGHTALYWYRQSLGQGLEFLIYFQGNSAPDKSGLPSDRFSAERTGGSVSTLTIQRTQQEDSAVYLCASSRDRGNYGYTFGSGTRLTVV.

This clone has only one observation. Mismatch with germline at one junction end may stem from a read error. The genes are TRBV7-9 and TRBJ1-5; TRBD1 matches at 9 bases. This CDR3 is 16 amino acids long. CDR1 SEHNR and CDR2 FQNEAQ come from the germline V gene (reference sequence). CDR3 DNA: TGCGCCAGCAGCCAAGGCGGGACAGGGCGAAATCAGCCCCAGCATTTT. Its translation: CASSQGGTGRNQPQHF.

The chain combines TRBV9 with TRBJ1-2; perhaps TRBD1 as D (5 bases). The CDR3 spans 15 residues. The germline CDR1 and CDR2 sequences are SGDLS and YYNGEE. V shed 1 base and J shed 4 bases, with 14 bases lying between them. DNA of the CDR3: TGTGCCAGCAGCGTAAGTTCCGGGACCGGCTATGGCTACACCTTC. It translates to CASSVSSGTGYGYTF.

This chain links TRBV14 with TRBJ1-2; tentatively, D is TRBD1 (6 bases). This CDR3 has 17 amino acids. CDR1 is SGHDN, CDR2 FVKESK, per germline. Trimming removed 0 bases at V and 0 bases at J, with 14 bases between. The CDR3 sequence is CASSQETYRVANYGYTF. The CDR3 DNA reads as TGTGCCAGCAGCCAAGAAACCTACAGGGTAGCTAACTATGGCTACACCTTC.

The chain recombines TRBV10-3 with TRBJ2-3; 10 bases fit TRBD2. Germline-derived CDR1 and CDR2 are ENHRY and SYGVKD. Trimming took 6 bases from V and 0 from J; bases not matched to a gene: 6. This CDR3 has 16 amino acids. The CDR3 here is CAIRLTSGDSTDTQYF. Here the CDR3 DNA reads TGTGCCATCAGACTTACTAGCGGGGACAGCACAGATACGCAGTATTTT.

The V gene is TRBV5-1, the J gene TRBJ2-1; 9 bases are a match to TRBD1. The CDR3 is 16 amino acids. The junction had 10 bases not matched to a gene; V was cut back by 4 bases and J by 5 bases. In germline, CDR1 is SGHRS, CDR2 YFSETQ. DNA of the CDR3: TGCGCCAGCAGCCGTATTCCCGGGACAGGGAACAATGAGCAGTTCTTC. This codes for CASSRIPGTGNNEQFF.

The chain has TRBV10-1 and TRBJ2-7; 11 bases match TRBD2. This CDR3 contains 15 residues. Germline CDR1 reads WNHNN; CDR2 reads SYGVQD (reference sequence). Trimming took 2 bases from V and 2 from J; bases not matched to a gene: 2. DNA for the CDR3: TGCGCCAGCAGTGAGACTAGCGGGAGAACCTACGAGCAGTACTTC. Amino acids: CASSETSGRTYEQYF.

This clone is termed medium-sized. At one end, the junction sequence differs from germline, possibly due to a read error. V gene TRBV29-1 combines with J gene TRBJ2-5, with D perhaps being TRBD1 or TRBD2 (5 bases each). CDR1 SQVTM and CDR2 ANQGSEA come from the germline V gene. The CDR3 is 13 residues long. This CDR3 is CSVEGGDVGTQYF. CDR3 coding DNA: TGCAGCGTAGAAGGTGGGGACGTGGGGACCCAGTACTTC.

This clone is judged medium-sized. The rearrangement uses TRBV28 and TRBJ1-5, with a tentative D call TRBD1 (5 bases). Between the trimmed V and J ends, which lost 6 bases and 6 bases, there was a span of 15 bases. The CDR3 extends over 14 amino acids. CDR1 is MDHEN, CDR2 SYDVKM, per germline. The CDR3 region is CASSPAAGRQPQHF. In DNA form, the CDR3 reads TGTGCCAGCAGCCCTGCGGCAGGGCGTCAGCCCCAGCATTTT.

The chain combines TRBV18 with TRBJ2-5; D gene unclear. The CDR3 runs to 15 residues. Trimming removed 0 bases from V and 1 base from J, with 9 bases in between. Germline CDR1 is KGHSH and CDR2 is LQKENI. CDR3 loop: CASSPPRIFQETQYF. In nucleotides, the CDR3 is TGTGCCAGCTCACCACCACGGATCTTCCAAGAGACCCAGTACTTC.

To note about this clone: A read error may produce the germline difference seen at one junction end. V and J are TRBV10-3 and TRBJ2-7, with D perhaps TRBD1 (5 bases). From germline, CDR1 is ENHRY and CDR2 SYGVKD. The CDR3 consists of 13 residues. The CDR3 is CASSLGHAYEQYF. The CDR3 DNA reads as TGTGCCAGCAGTCTCGGACACGCCTACGAGCAGTACTTC.

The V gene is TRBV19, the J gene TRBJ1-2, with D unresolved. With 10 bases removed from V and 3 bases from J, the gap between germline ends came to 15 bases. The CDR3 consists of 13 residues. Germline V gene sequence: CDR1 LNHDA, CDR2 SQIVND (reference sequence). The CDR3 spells CATSSGPYYGYTF. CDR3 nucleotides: TGTGCCACCTCGAGCGGGCCCTACTATGGCTACACCTTC.

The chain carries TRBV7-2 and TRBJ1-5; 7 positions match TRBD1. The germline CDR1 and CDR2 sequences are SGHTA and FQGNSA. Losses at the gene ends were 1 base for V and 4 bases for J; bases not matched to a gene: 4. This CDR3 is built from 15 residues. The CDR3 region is CASSLGQGRNQPQHF. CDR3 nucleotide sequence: TGTGCCAGCAGCTTAGGACAGGGTAGGAATCAGCCCCAGCATTTT.

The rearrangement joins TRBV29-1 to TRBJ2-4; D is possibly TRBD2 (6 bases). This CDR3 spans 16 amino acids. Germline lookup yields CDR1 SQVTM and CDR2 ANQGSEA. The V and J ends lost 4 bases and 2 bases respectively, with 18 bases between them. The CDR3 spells CSVGGPSDGSKNIQYF. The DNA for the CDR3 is TGCAGCGTTGGCGGCCCTAGCGATGGGTCCAAAAACATTCAGTACTTC.

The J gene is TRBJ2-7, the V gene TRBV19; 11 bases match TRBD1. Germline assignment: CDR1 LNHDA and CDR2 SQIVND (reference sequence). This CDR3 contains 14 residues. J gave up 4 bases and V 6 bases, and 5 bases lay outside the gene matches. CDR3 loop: CASSTGTGGYEQYF. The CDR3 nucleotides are TGTGCCAGTAGCACCGGGACAGGGGGATACGAGCAGTACTTC.

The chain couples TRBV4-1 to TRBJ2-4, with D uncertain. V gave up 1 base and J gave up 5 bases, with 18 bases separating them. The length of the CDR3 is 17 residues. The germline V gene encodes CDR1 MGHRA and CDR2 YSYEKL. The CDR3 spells CASSQVERSGRQNIQYF. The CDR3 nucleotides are TGCGCCAGCAGCCAAGTCGAGCGCTCGGGTCGCCAAAACATTCAGTACTTC.

In DNA, the CDR3 is TGTGCCAGCAGCTGGACAGGGTTGATGCAGCAGTACTTC. Residues: CASSWTGLMQQYF. The rearrangement joins TRBV5-8 to TRBJ2-7; 8 bases agree with TRBD1. Per germline, CDR1 SGHTS and CDR2 YDEGEE. This CDR3 comprises 13 residues. The J segment lost 8 bases and the V segment lost 3 bases, leaving 7 bases of the junction unmatched.

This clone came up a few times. The DNA of the CDR3 is TGTGCCAGCAGTTACTCTTGGCTTGCAACTAATGAAAAACTGTTTTTT. This gives the protein CASSYSWLATNEKLFF. The V call is TRBV6-5, the J call TRBJ1-4; no reliable D call. The CDR3 length is 16 residues. Trimming took off 0 bases at V and 0 bases at J, with 8 bases between the two ends. The germline CDR1 and CDR2 sequences are MNHEY and SVGAGI.

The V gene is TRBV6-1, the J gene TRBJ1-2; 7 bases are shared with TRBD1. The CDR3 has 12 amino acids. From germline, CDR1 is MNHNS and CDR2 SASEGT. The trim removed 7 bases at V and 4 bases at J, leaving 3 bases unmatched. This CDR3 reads CASTRDSYGYTF. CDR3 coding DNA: TGTGCCAGCACCCGGGACAGCTATGGCTACACCTTC.

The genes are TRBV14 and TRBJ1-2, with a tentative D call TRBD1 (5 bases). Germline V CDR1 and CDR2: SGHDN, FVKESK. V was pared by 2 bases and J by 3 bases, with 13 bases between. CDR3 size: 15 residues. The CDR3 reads CASSQMGGVDYGYTF. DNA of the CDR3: TGTGCCAGCAGCCAAATGGGAGGGGTCGACTATGGCTACACCTTC. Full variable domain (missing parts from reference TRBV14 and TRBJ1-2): EAGVTQFPSHSVIEKGQTVTLRCDPISGHDNLYWYRRVMGKEIKFLLHFVKESKQDESGMPNNRFLAERTGGTYSTLKVQPAELEDSGVYFCASSQMGGVDYGYTFGSGTRLTVV.

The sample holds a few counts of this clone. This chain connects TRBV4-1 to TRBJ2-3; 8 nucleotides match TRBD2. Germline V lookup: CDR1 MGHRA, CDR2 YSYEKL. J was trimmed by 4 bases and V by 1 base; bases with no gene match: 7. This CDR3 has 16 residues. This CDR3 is CASSQAWTSSPDTQYF. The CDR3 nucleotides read TGCGCCAGCAGCCAAGCTTGGACTAGCTCCCCAGATACGCAGTATTTT.

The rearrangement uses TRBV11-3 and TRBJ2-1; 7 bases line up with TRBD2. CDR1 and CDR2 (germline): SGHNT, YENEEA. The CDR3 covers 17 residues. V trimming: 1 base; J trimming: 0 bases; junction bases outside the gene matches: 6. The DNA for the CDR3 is TGTGCCAGCAGCTTAGCATCTAGCGGTAGCTCCTACAATGAGCAGTTCTTC. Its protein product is CASSLASSGSSYNEQFF.

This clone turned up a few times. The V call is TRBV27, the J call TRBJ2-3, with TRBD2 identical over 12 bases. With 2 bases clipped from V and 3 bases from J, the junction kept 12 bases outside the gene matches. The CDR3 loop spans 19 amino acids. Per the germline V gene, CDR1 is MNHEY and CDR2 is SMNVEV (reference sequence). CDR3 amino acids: CASSLLTSGGTPTTDTQYF. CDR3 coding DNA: TGTGCCAGCAGTTTACTGACTAGCGGGGGAACACCTACAACAGATACGCAGTATTTT.

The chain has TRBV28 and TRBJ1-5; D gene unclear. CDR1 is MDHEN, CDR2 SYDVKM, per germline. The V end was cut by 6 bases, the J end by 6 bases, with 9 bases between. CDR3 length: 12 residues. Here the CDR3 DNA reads TGTGCCAGCAGACGCAGGAGTCAGCCCCAGCATTTT. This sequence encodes CASRRRSQPQHF.